Listed here is a single T cell receptor (beta chain). Its antigen is not identified. This sample is part of a study of T cells in localized non-small cell lung cancer. Study-wide results and caveats: As only one tumor region underwent sequencing, heterogeneity remains possible. Adjacent lung held a median approximately 50 of the top 100 tumor clones. Clonality peaked in uninvolved adjacent lung rather than tumor.

Some clones are missing from TCRdb's copy, which holds only in-frame ones; the method was immunoSEQ multiplex PCR. Of 2,700 or so clones listed, roughly 30% are singletons. The CDR3 runs to 15 residues. Trimming cost V 5 bases and J 4 bases; bases outside gene matches: 8. Germline CDR1 is SNHLY and CDR2 is FYNNEI. This chain uses TRBV2 with TRBJ2-7, with 10 positions matching TRBD1. The receptor was derived from a woman between 35 and 70 years old with stage III lung adenocarcinoma. The sequenced sample was lung tumor tissue, obtained before any cancer treatment. The CDR3 nucleotides read TGTGCCAGCAGTTTCGGGGGACAGGGGACATACGAGCAGTACTTC. The encoded protein is CASSFGGQGTYEQYF.